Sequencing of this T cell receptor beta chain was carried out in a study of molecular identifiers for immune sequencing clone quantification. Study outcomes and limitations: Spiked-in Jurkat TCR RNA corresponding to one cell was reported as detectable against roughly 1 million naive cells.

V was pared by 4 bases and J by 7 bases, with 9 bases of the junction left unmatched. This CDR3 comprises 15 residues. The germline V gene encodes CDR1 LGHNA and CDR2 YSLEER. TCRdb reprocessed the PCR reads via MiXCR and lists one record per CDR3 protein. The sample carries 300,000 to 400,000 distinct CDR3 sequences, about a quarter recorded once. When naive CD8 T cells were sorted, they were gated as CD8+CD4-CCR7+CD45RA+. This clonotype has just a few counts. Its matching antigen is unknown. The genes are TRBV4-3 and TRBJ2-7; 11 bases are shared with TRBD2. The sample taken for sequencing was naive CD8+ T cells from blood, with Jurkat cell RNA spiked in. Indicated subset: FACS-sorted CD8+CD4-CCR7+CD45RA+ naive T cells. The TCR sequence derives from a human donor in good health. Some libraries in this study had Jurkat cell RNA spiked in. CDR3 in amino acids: CASSPGTSGLGEQYF. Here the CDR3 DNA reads TGCGCCAGCAGCCCCGGGACTAGCGGACTGGGGGAGCAGTACTTC.